A selection of T cell receptor beta chains follows, all from one sample in a study of blood T cell repertoires in COVID-19. Libraries were prepared by immunoSEQ multiplex PCR; TCRdb keeps only in-frame clonotypes and omits some of them. Of 150,000 or so clones detected, 65% to 90% appear once; the ten largest clones hold roughly 15%. The specimen was PBMCs or T cells enriched from blood (not recorded which). The receptors stem from a man aged 45 to 65 who had recovered from COVID-19. The CDR3 runs from the conserved cysteine through the conserved F or W. A D gene is named only where the DNA matches it firmly. Some rows mark clone size as missing; the rest say once, few, many or name a class of expanded clone.

size: NA
V: TRBV10-3
D: TRBD1
J: TRBJ1-1
CDR3: CAHGQGRDTEAFF
DNA: TGTGCCCACGGACAGGGAAGGGACACTGAAGCTTTCTTT

size: once
V: TRBV4-1
D: TRBD1
J: TRBJ1-3
CDR3: CASSQGGQGARSGNTIYF
DNA: TGCGCCAGCAGCCAGGGGGGCCAGGGGGCCCGATCTGGAAACACCATATATTTT

size: NA
V: TRBV9
D: TRBD2
J: TRBJ2-3
CDR3: CASSPRGGGVTDTQYF
DNA: TGTGCCAGCAGCCCTCGCGGCGGGGGGGTCACAGATACGCAGTATTTT

size: NA
V: TRBV7-7
D: NA
J: TRBJ2-1
CDR3: CASSLAAGNNEQFF
DNA: TGTGCTAGCAGCTTAGCAGCAGGGAACAATGAGCAGTTCTTC

size: NA
V: TRBV2
D: NA
J: TRBJ1-2
CDR3: CASSEEGSWTVGYTF
DNA: TGTGCCAGCAGTGAAGAAGGTTCGTGGACAGTTGGCTACACCTTC

size: NA
V: TRBV7-3
D: NA
J: TRBJ2-2
CDR3: CASSYRQYTGELFF
DNA: TGTGCCAGCAGCTACCGACAGTACACCGGGGAGCTGTTTTTT

size: NA
V: TRBV11-1
D: NA
J: TRBJ1-3
CDR3: CASSFGSERGNTIYF
DNA: TGTGCCAGCAGCTTCGGATCAGAGCGGGGAAACACCATATATTTT

size: NA
V: TRBV5-1
D: TRBD2
J: TRBJ2-1
CDR3: CASSLATSGDLYNEQFF
DNA: TGCGCCAGCAGCTTGGCGACTAGCGGGGACTTATACAATGAGCAGTTCTTC

size: few
V: TRBV3-1/TRBV3-2
D: TRBD1
J: TRBJ2-1
CDR3: CASRGRDRANNEQFF
DNA: TGTGCCAGCAGAGGCCGGGACAGGGCAAACAATGAGCAGTTCTTC

size: once
V: TRBV24-1
D: NA
J: TRBJ2-1
CDR3: CATSDSTKGGREQFF
DNA: TGTGCCACCAGTGATTCGACCAAGGGGGGGCGAGAGCAGTTCTTC

size: NA
V: TRBV5-1
D: TRBD2
J: TRBJ2-3
CDR3: CASSPSGGPNTQYF
DNA: TGCGCCAGCAGCCCTAGCGGGGGGCCAAATACGCAGTATTTT

size: NA
V: TRBV6-5
D: NA
J: TRBJ2-2
CDR3: CASTEGANTGELFF
DNA: TGTGCCAGCACGGAGGGGGCCAACACCGGGGAGCTGTTTTTT

size: NA
V: TRBV7-9
D: NA
J: TRBJ1-3
CDR3: CASSSLRDTIYF
DNA: TGTGCCAGCAGCTCCCTGAGGGACACCATATATTTT

size: NA
V: TRBV5-1
D: TRBD1
J: TRBJ1-1
CDR3: CASSSGQGYTEAFF
DNA: TGCGCCAGCAGCTCGGGACAGGGGTACACTGAAGCTTTCTTT

size: NA
V: TRBV9
D: NA
J: TRBJ2-6
CDR3: CASSPSGTLKAGANVLTF
DNA: TGTGCCAGCAGCCCTTCCGGGACTTTGAAGGCGGGGGCCAACGTCCTGACTTTC

size: NA
V: TRBV7-3
D: NA
J: TRBJ2-5
CDR3: CASSPGLQETQYF
DNA: TGTGCCAGCAGCCCAGGACTGCAAGAGACCCAGTACTTC

size: NA
V: TRBV5-8
D: NA
J: TRBJ2-5
CDR3: CASSPVETQYF
DNA: TGTGCCAGCAGTCCTGTGGAGACCCAGTACTTC

size: NA
V: TRBV24-1
D: NA
J: TRBJ2-3
CDR3: CATSDTGDTQYF
DNA: TGTGCCACCAGTGATACGGGGGATACGCAGTATTTT

size: NA
V: TRBV5-6
D: NA
J: TRBJ1-1
CDR3: CASSTSRVGITEAFF
DNA: TGTGCCAGCAGCACAAGCAGGGTGGGGATTACTGAAGCTTTCTTT

size: NA
V: TRBV14
D: NA
J: TRBJ2-1
CDR3: CASSQEWEWDEQFF
DNA: TGTGCCAGCAGTCAAGAATGGGAGTGGGATGAGCAGTTCTTC

size: NA
V: TRBV11-2
D: TRBD1
J: TRBJ1-2
CDR3: CASSLVQGEEYGYTF
DNA: TGTGCCAGCAGCTTAGTCCAGGGGGAGGAATATGGCTACACCTTC

size: NA
V: TRBV30
D: NA
J: TRBJ2-7
CDR3: CAWSQRGTPIYYEQYF
DNA: TGTGCCTGGAGTCAAAGAGGAACACCGATCTACTACGAGCAGTACTTC

size: NA
V: TRBV25-1
D: NA
J: TRBJ2-7
CDR3: CASSDHRQTYEQYF
DNA: TGTGCCAGCAGTGACCATCGACAGACCTACGAGCAGTACTTC

size: NA
V: TRBV19
D: TRBD2
J: TRBJ2-7
CDR3: CASSTLGAGSYEQYF
DNA: TGTGCCAGTAGCACACTTGGAGCGGGGTCCTACGAGCAGTACTTC

size: NA
V: TRBV5-1
D: TRBD1
J: TRBJ1-1
CDR3: CASSLVPGTGITEAFF
DNA: TGCGCCAGCAGCTTGGTGCCCGGGACAGGGATCACTGAAGCTTTCTTT

size: NA
V: TRBV2
D: TRBD2
J: TRBJ2-3
CDR3: CASSLEASGDTDTQYF
DNA: TGTGCCAGCAGTCTCGAGGCTAGCGGGGACACAGATACGCAGTATTTT

size: NA
V: TRBV28
D: TRBD1
J: TRBJ2-7
CDR3: CASQGAVLYEQYF
DNA: TGTGCCAGCCAGGGGGCAGTCTTATACGAGCAGTACTTC

size: NA
V: TRBV5-3
D: TRBD2
J: TRBJ2-3
CDR3: CARSWTSGCTDTQYF
DNA: TGTGCCAGAAGTTGGACTAGCGGGTGCACAGATACGCAGTATTTT

size: NA
V: TRBV9
D: TRBD1
J: TRBJ2-1
CDR3: CASSVAQGAYNEQFF
DNA: TGTGCCAGCAGCGTAGCGCAGGGGGCCTACAATGAGCAGTTCTTC

size: NA
V: TRBV27
D: TRBD1
J: TRBJ2-1
CDR3: CASTKIIRTGTGLGNEQFF
DNA: TGTGCCAGCACCAAAATCATAAGAACCGGGACAGGACTGGGCAATGAGCAGTTCTTC

size: NA
V: TRBV16
D: TRBD1
J: TRBJ2-7
CDR3: CASSQSRGGNEQYF
DNA: TGTGCCAGCAGCCAATCGAGAGGGGGCAACGAGCAGTACTTC

size: many
V: TRBV5-5
D: NA
J: TRBJ2-3
CDR3: CASSLVGNSMDTQYF
DNA: TGTGCCAGCAGCTTGGTTGGAAATAGCATGGATACGCAGTATTTT

size: NA
V: TRBV11-3
D: TRBD2
J: TRBJ2-3
CDR3: CASSPLGLAGDTQYF
DNA: TGTGCCAGCAGCCCCCTAGGGCTAGCGGGAGATACGCAGTATTTT

size: few
V: TRBV27
D: TRBD1
J: TRBJ1-2
CDR3: CASSGTGGISNYGYTF
DNA: TGTGCCAGCAGTGGGACAGGGGGCATTAGTAACTATGGCTACACCTTC

size: NA
V: TRBV10-3
D: TRBD1
J: TRBJ1-2
CDR3: CAISGSTGQGRYNYGYTF
DNA: TGTGCCATCAGTGGATCAACGGGACAGGGTCGCTATAACTATGGCTACACCTTC

size: NA
V: TRBV30
D: NA
J: TRBJ1-6
CDR3: CAWVRGASGNSPLHF
DNA: TGTGCCTGGGTCCGGGGGGCATCGGGGAATTCACCCCTCCACTTT

size: medium-sized
V: TRBV15
D: TRBD2
J: TRBJ2-3
CDR3: CATSYGGAGTDTQYF
DNA: TGTGCCACCAGCTACGGGGGGGCTGGCACAGATACGCAGTATTTT

size: NA
V: TRBV18
D: NA
J: TRBJ1-5
CDR3: CASSPRGNQPQHF
DNA: TGTGCCAGCTCACCGCGGGGCAATCAGCCCCAGCATTTT

size: once
V: TRBV18
D: NA
J: TRBJ1-3
CDR3: CASSPPARAGNTIYF
DNA: TGTGCCAGCTCACCACCTGCGCGGGCTGGAAACACCATATATTTT

size: NA
V: TRBV7-2
D: TRBD1
J: TRBJ1-1
CDR3: CASTQGTANTEAFF
DNA: TGTGCCAGCACCCAAGGGACAGCGAACACTGAAGCTTTCTTT

size: NA
V: TRBV3-1/TRBV3-2
D: TRBD2
J: TRBJ2-1
CDR3: CASSRMASGGSNNEQFF
DNA: TGTGCCAGCAGCCGGATGGCTAGCGGGGGTTCGAACAATGAGCAGTTCTTC

size: NA
V: TRBV7-9
D: NA
J: TRBJ1-3
CDR3: CASSFRRGFSGNTIYF
DNA: TGTGCCAGCAGCTTCCGCAGGGGTTTTTCTGGAAACACCATATATTTT

size: NA
V: TRBV19
D: TRBD1
J: TRBJ1-2
CDR3: CASSGDRDRFNYGYTF
DNA: TGTGCCAGTAGTGGGGACCGGGACAGATTTAACTATGGCTACACCTTC

size: NA
V: TRBV5-1
D: NA
J: TRBJ2-2
CDR3: CASSFAVGATGTGELFF
DNA: TGCGCCAGCAGCTTTGCGGTGGGGGCCACGGGCACCGGGGAGCTGTTTTTT

size: NA
V: TRBV2
D: TRBD2
J: TRBJ2-2
CDR3: CASKPGLAITGELFF
DNA: TGTGCCAGCAAACCCGGACTAGCGATCACCGGGGAGCTGTTTTTT

size: many
V: TRBV7-2
D: TRBD1
J: TRBJ2-3
CDR3: CASSLGGQGLTDTQYF
DNA: TGTGCCAGCAGCTTAGGGGGACAGGGGCTAACAGATACGCAGTATTTT

size: few
V: TRBV11-2
D: NA
J: TRBJ1-5
CDR3: CASSLSMEGQPQHF
DNA: TGTGCCAGCAGCTTAAGCATGGAGGGTCAGCCCCAGCATTTT

size: once
V: TRBV2
D: NA
J: TRBJ1-4
CDR3: CASEGSNEKLFF
DNA: TGTGCCAGCGAGGGATCCAATGAAAAACTGTTTTTT

size: NA
V: TRBV5-1
D: TRBD1
J: TRBJ1-4
CDR3: CASSRGQVNEKLFF
DNA: TGCGCCAGCAGCAGGGGGCAAGTTAATGAAAAACTGTTTTTT

size: NA
V: TRBV5-8
D: TRBD2
J: TRBJ2-5
CDR3: CASSLGLAGVQETQYF
DNA: TGTGCCAGCAGCTTGGGACTAGCGGGGGTCCAAGAGACCCAGTACTTC

size: NA
V: TRBV7-9
D: TRBD1
J: TRBJ1-2
CDR3: CASSLVSGGADGYTF
DNA: TGTGCCAGCAGCTTAGTATCAGGGGGCGCCGATGGCTACACCTTC

size: few
V: TRBV18
D: NA
J: TRBJ2-3
CDR3: CASSPGAGSTDTQYF
DNA: TGTGCCAGCTCACCAGGTGCAGGGAGCACAGATACGCAGTATTTT

size: NA
V: TRBV11-2
D: TRBD1
J: TRBJ2-7
CDR3: CASSSGTGGWYEQYF
DNA: TGTGCCAGCAGCTCCGGGACAGGGGGCTGGTACGAGCAGTACTTC

size: NA
V: TRBV5-1
D: NA
J: TRBJ2-3
CDR3: CASSHKGVSTDTQYF
DNA: TGCGCCAGCAGCCACAAAGGGGTCAGCACAGATACGCAGTATTTT

size: NA
V: TRBV3-1/TRBV3-2
D: TRBD1
J: TRBJ2-1
CDR3: CASSSRDSYSSYNEQFF
DNA: TGTGCCAGCAGTAGTCGGGACAGCTATAGTTCCTACAATGAGCAGTTCTTC